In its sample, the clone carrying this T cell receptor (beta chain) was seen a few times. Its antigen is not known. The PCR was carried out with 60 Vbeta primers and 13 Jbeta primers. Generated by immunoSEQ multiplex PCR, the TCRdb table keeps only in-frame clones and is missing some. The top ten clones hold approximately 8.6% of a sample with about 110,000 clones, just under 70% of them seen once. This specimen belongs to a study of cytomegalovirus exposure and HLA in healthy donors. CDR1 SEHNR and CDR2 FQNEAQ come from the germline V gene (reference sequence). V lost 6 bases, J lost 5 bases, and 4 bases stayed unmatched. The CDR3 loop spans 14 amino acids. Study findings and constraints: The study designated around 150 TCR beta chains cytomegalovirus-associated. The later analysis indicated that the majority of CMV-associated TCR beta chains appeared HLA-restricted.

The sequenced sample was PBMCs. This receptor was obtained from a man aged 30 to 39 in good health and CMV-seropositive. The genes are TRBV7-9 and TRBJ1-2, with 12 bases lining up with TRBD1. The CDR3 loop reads CASRGQGALYGYTF. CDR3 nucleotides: TGTGCCAGCAGGGGACAGGGGGCTTTATATGGCTACACCTTC.